This passage covers 15 T cell receptor beta chains from one sample sequenced in a study of OX40 agonist ivuxolimab in advanced cancers. TCRdb's table, derived via immunoSEQ multiplex PCR, lists solely in-frame clones and lacks some. The sample includes 50,000 to 70,000 clones, 75% to 90% seen only once; the top ten take about 0.41%. The sequencing used CD4+ or CD8+ T cells sorted from blood, collected in a trial of the OX40 agonist ivuxolimab. The receptors shown here come from an adult with an advanced solid tumor such as melanoma, head and neck, liver or kidney cancer.

V is TRBV5-1 and J is TRBJ2-5, with a weak D call TRBD2 (5 bases). Trimming removed 0 bases at V and 4 bases at J, with 10 bases between. The CDR3 runs to 14 residues. Germline CDR1 and CDR2: SGHRS and YFSETQ. CDR3 sequence: CASSLGMDSETQYF. CDR3 bases: TGCGCCAGCAGCTTGGGAATGGACTCAGAGACCCAGTACTTC.

This clone was counted only a few times. CDR3 loop: CASSPIRNEQFF. For the CDR3, the DNA is TGTGCCAGCAGCCCGATCCGCAATGAGCAGTTCTTC. J is TRBJ2-1 and V is TRBV2; D is ambiguous. Germline V gene data show CDR1 as SNHLY and CDR2 as FYNNEI. Trimming took off 6 bases at V and 6 bases at J, with 9 bases between the two ends. CDR3 length: 12 residues.

This chain connects TRBV7-2 to TRBJ2-7, with TRBD2 matching over 9 bases. Germline CDR1 is SGHTA and CDR2 is FQGNSA. The V and J ends lost 5 bases and 5 bases, in that order; junction bases with no gene match: 7. This CDR3 is 14 amino acids long. The DNA for the CDR3 is TGTGCCAGCAGCCTAAGCGGGAGGAGAGACGAGCAGTACTTC. Amino acids: CASSLSGRRDEQYF.

The rearrangement uses TRBV4-1 and TRBJ2-7; TRBD1 is a possible D gene (6 bases). Between the trimmed V and J ends, which lost 6 bases and 4 bases, there was a span of 13 bases. Germline loops: CDR1 MGHRA, CDR2 YSYEKL. The CDR3 length is 13 residues. For the CDR3, the DNA is TGCGCCAGCAGTTCCTGGGACACGTACGAGCAGTACTTC. Its protein is CASSSWDTYEQYF.

The V gene is TRBV5-1, the J gene TRBJ1-1; unclear D gene. Between the trimmed V and J ends, which lost 2 bases and 0 bases, there was a span of 11 bases. CDR1 SGHRS and CDR2 YFSETQ come from the germline V gene. The length of the CDR3 is 15 residues. CDR3 coding DNA: TGCGCCAGCAGCTTCCGAGGGTCGGTGAACACTGAAGCTTTCTTT. This codes for CASSFRGSVNTEAFF.

The rearrangement joins TRBV6-5 to TRBJ2-5; the D gene is possibly TRBD2 (5 bases). V was clipped by 4 bases and J by 0 bases, with 9 bases between them. The germline gives CDR1 MNHEY, CDR2 SVGAGI. The CDR3 consists of 14 residues. Here the CDR3 DNA reads TGTGCCAGCAGTTTACCGGACTACCAAGAGACCCAGTACTTC. Residues: CASSLPDYQETQYF.

A word on this clone: Other DNA sequences in the sample encode the same CDR3. This sequence joins TRBV5-1 and TRBJ2-7, with a possible D match to TRBD1 (5 bases). Germline assignment: CDR1 SGHRS and CDR2 YFSETQ. The V gene lost 2 bases and the J gene lost 0 bases, with 9 bases spanning the gap. This CDR3 comprises 14 residues. CDR3 nucleotides: TGCGCCAGCAGCTTATCAGGGCTCTCCTACGAGCAGTACTTC. As protein: CASSLSGLSYEQYF.

The J gene is TRBJ2-7, the V gene TRBV29-1; D possibly corresponds to TRBD2 (6 bases). Germline CDR1 SQVTM, CDR2 ANQGSEA. The CDR3 sequence is 11 residues long. Trimming removed 6 bases at V and 6 bases at J, with 12 bases between. CDR3 sequence (DNA): TGCAGCGTGGGAGCGGGTCTCGAGCAGTACTTC. It yields the protein CSVGAGLEQYF.

V usage is TRBV11-2 and J usage is TRBJ1-6; no firm D call. CDR1 and CDR2 from the germline V gene are SGHAT and FQNNGV. This CDR3 region has 15 residues. V was cut by 0 bases and J by 10 bases, with 13 bases left in between. The CDR3 sequence: CASSLEPGAGSPLHF. The DNA of the CDR3 is TGTGCCAGCAGCTTAGAGCCGGGAGCGGGCTCACCCCTCCACTTT.

The sample holds one count of this clone. V usage is TRBV28 and J usage is TRBJ1-1; D is undetermined. CDR1 and CDR2 from the germline V gene are MDHEN and SYDVKM. There are 11 residues in the CDR3. V was pared by 6 bases and J by 10 bases, with 12 bases between. The CDR3 here is CASSPRGRAFF. The CDR3 DNA follows: TGTGCCAGCAGCCCCCGAGGGCGAGCTTTCTTT.

The rearrangement joins TRBV10-1 to TRBJ2-7, with 8 bases matching TRBD1. Trimming cost V 5 bases and J 0 bases; bases outside gene matches: 12. The CDR3 sequence is 17 residues long. Germline CDR1 and CDR2: WNHNN and SYGVQD (reference sequence). The CDR3 coding sequence is TGCGCCAGCAGTCCGGACAGGGACGACTATACCTCCTACGAGCAGTACTTC. Translated: CASSPDRDDYTSYEQYF.

J is TRBJ2-7 and V is TRBV30; TRBD2 might be the D (7 bases). Germline loops: CDR1 GTSNPN, CDR2 SVGIG (reference sequence). Trimming left V 0 bases short and J 9 bases short, with 15 bases between. The CDR3 is 13 amino acids. The CDR3 nucleotides read TGTGCCTGGAGTGTAGGCGCGGGGGCGGTGCAGTACTTC. Translated, it gives CAWSVGAGAVQYF.

CDR3 region: CASSWTVSGNTIYF. The CDR3 DNA follows: TGTGCCAGCAGCTGGACAGTCTCTGGAAACACCATATATTTT. The chain links TRBV6-5 to TRBJ1-3, with D possibly TRBD1 on 6 matching bases. CDR1 is MNHEY, CDR2 SVGAGI, per germline. V was pared by 6 bases and J by 0 bases, with 9 bases between. There are 14 residues in the CDR3.

The rearrangement joins TRBV14 to TRBJ2-5; 10 positions match TRBD2. CDR3 length: 15 amino acids. Per germline, CDR1 SGHDN and CDR2 FVKESK. J lost 5 bases, V lost 3 bases, and 6 bases had no gene match. The CDR3 sequence is CASSHSSGSRETQYF. CDR3 bases: TGTGCCAGCAGCCACTCTAGCGGGAGCCGGGAGACCCAGTACTTC.

V usage is TRBV18 and J usage is TRBJ2-5, with 14 bases lining up with TRBD2. The germline gives CDR1 KGHSH, CDR2 LQKENI. Trimming took 3 bases from V and 7 from J; bases not matched to a gene: 4. The CDR3 extends over 15 amino acids. The CDR3 reads CASSPGLAGVLTQYF. The CDR3, as DNA: TGTGCCAGCTCACCGGGACTAGCGGGAGTTTTGACCCAGTACTTC.